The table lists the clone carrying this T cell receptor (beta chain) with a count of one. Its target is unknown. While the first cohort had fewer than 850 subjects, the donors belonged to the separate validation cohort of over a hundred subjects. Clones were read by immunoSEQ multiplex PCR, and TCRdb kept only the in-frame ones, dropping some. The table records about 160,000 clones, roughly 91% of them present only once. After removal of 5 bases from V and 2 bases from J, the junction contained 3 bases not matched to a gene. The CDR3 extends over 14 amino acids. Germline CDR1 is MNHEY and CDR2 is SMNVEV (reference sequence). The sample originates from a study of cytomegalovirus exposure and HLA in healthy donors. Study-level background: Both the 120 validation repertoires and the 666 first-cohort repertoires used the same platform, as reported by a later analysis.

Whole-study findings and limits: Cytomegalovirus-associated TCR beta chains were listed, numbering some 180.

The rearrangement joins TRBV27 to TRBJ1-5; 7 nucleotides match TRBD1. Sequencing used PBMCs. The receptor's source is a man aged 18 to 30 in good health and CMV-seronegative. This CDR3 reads CASSTGQGNQPQHF. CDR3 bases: TGTGCCAGCAGTACAGGACAGGGCAATCAGCCCCAGCATTTT.